These T cell receptor beta chains were read from a single sample in a study of T cells after posttransplantation cyclophosphamide. Profiled with immunoSEQ multiplex PCR; TCRdb holds only in-frame clones, not every one. Counted here are 2,000 to 2,500 clones, roughly 67% occurring once; the ten biggest clones make up less than 55%. Sequencing used CD8+ T cells sorted from PBMCs, obtained approximately 35 weeks after a stem cell transplant with posttransplant cyclophosphamide. These receptors came from a male patient between 25 and 39 years old who received an allogeneic stem cell transplant from a related donor, was CMV-positive, and had no GVHD. Among the T cells, some may be from the graft donor. Each CDR3 is given with its conserved first and last residue. The order of the fields is clone size, V gene, J gene, CDR3 protein. Clone size is not always given. Where it is, it says once, few, many or a class for expanded clones.

-,TRBV7-2,TRBJ1-1,CASSLLQGWTEAFF
once,TRBV19,-,CASSATTSGSHYEQYF
-,TRBV2,TRBJ2-1,CASRYPGTSGGAAYNEQFF
few,TRBV5-1,TRBJ2-7,CASILDWEQYF
-,TRBV30,TRBJ2-3,CARGGAGNTDTQYF
-,TRBV5-1,TRBJ2-7,CASSLAGKDYEQYF
-,TRBV12-5,TRBJ1-1,CASGLTTGWNTEAFF
-,TRBV7-3,TRBJ2-6,CASSSPDSFISGANVLTF
medium-sized,TRBV4-1,TRBJ1-5,CASSQTGIDDQPQHF
few,TRBV11-2,TRBJ2-1,CASSVQGIRGTSDNEQFF
-,TRBV19,TRBJ1-1,CASSINSNTEAFF
medium-sized,TRBV5-1,TRBJ2-5,CASSLIGGEQETQYF
-,TRBV7-9,TRBJ2-1,CASSPRTGYEQFF
-,TRBV28,TRBJ2-2,CASSPTSSTSLAGELFF
few,TRBV19,TRBJ1-1,CASSLRGAPNTEAFF
-,TRBV4-2,TRBJ2-1,CASSQDVGLYNEQFF
-,TRBV18,TRBJ2-7,CASSPLLSGNTYEQYF
once,TRBV19,TRBJ2-7,CASSTGTLPYEQYF
-,TRBV19,TRBJ2-2,CAGGGGPGGLFF
-,TRBV5-4,TRBJ2-7,CASSLGGTNYEQYF
-,TRBV4-2,TRBJ1-1,CASSQPRQGGNTEAFF
-,TRBV9,TRBJ2-7,CATQGGGAPSYEQYF
-,TRBV27,TRBJ1-6,CASSLGGNSPLHF
-,TRBV2,TRBJ1-3,CASSDPGTGVGNTIYF
-,TRBV4-1,TRBJ1-6,CASSLSFGIFPF
-,TRBV19,TRBJ2-6,CASSILSGANVLTF
-,TRBV7-9,TRBJ1-2,CASSLWDSGYTF
few,TRBV28,TRBJ2-7,CASSHGLSYEQYF
-,TRBV2,TRBJ1-6,CASGSTTDLNSPLHF
-,TRBV28,TRBJ1-1,CASSLKGAGLETEAFF
-,TRBV4-2,TRBJ2-7,CASSQPGTGEGEQYF
-,TRBV6-1,TRBJ2-7,CASSGTGYGDEQYF
-,TRBV28,TRBJ2-3,CASSPWTQSTDTQYF
-,TRBV19,TRBJ2-3,CASRSSATSTDTQYF
few,TRBV27,TRBJ2-7,CASGIVQGAVNEQYF
-,TRBV19,TRBJ2-1,CASSPIGQGGDEQFF
-,TRBV7-2,TRBJ2-1,CASSLTSGRNNEQFF
-,TRBV4-1,TRBJ2-2,CASSPLGTFNTGELFF
-,TRBV11-2,TRBJ2-7,CASSADRIPYEQYF
-,TRBV25-1,TRBJ2-7,CATTVGGNLYEQYF
-,TRBV5-4,TRBJ2-7,CASSMGQGSYEQYF
-,TRBV2,TRBJ2-7,CASNYGSPTHEQYF
-,TRBV25-1,TRBJ2-1,CASSEWTGNYNEQFF
-,TRBV4-1,TRBJ2-1,CASSPRQGAYEQFF